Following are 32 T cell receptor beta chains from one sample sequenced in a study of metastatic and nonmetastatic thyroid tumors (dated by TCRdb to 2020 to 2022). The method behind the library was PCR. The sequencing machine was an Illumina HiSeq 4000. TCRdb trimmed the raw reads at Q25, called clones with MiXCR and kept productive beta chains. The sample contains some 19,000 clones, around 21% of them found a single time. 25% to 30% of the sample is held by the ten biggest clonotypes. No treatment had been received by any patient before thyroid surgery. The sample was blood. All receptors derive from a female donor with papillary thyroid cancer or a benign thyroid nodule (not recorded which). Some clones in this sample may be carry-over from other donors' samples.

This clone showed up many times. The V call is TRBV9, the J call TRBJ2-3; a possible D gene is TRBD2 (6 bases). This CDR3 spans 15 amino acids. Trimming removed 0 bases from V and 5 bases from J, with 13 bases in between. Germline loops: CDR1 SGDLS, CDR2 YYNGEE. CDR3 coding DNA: TGTGCCAGCAGCGTAGAGGCGGGGCCGGGAGATACGCAGTATTTT. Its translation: CASSVEAGPGDTQYF. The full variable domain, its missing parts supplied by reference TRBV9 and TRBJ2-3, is DSGVTQTPKHLITATGQRVTLRCSPRSGDLSVYWYQQSLDQGLQFLIQYYNGEERAKGNILERFSAQQFPDLHSELNLSSLELGDSALYFCASSVEAGPGDTQYFGPGTRLTVL.

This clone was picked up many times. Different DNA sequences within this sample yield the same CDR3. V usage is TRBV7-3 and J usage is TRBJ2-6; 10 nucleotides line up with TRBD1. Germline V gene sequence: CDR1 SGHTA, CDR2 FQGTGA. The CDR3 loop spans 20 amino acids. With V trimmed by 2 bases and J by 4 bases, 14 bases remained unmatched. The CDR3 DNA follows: TGTGCCAGCAGCTTACACGGATACCGGGACAGGGGAAACGGGGCCAACGTCCTGACTTTC. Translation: CASSLHGYRDRGNGANVLTF.

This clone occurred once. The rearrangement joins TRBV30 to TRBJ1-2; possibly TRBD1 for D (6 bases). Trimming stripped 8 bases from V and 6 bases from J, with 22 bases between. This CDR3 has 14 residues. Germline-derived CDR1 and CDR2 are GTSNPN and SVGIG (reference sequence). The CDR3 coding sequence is TGTGCCGGAGGGGGTTGGGCAGGGTACGATGGCTACACCTTC. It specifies CAGGGWAGYDGYTF. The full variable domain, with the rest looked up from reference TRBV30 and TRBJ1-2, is SQTIHQWPATLVQPVGSPLSLECTVEGTSNPNLYWYRQAAGRGLQLLFYSVGIGQISSEVPQNLSASRPQDRQFILSSKKLLLSDSGFYLCAGGGWAGYDGYTFGSGTRLTVV.

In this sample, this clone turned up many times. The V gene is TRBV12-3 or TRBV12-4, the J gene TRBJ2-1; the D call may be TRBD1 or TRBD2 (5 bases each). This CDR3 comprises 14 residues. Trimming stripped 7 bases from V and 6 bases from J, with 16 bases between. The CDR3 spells CASTPRDGGNEQFF. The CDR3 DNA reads TGTGCCAGCACCCCCCGGGACGGTGGCAATGAGCAGTTCTTC.

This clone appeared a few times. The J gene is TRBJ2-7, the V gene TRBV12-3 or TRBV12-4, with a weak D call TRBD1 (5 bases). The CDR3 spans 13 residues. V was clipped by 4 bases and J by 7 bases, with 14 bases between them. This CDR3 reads CASSSGKGFEQYF. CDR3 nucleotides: TGTGCCAGCAGTTCAGGGAAGGGGTTTGAGCAGTACTTC.

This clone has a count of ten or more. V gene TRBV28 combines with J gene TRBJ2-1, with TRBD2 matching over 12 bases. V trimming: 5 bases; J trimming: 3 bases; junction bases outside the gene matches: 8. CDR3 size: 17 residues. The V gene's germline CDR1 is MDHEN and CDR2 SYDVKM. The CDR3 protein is CASSPRGLAGNYNEQFF. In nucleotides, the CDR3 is TGTGCCAGCAGTCCCCGAGGACTAGCGGGAAACTACAATGAGCAGTTCTTC.

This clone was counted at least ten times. The CDR3 sequence: CASSERGSRTDTQYF. CDR3 DNA sequence: TGTGCCAGCAGTGAACGGGGGTCTCGCACAGATACGCAGTATTTT. V is TRBV2 and J is TRBJ2-3; D is possibly TRBD2 (6 bases). V gave up 2 bases and J gave up 1 base, with 10 bases separating them. The length of the CDR3 is 15 residues. Germline V gene sequence: CDR1 SNHLY, CDR2 FYNNEI. Drawing the rest from reference TRBV2 and TRBJ2-3, the complete variable domain is EPEVTQTPSHQVTQMGQEVILRCVPISNHLYFYWYRQILGQKVEFLVSFYNNEISEKSEIFDDQFSVERPDGSNFTLKIRSTKLEDSAMYFCASSERGSRTDTQYFGPGTRLTVL.

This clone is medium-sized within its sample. The CDR3 sequence is CASMLAGGGYNEQFF. The CDR3 coding sequence is TGTGCCAGCATGCTAGCGGGGGGAGGCTACAATGAGCAGTTCTTC. The chain recombines TRBV27 with TRBJ2-1, with 11 bases identical to TRBD2. This CDR3 spans 15 amino acids. V was pared by 7 bases and J by 3 bases, with 5 bases of the junction left unmatched. Germline V gene sequence: CDR1 MNHEY, CDR2 SMNVEV (reference sequence).

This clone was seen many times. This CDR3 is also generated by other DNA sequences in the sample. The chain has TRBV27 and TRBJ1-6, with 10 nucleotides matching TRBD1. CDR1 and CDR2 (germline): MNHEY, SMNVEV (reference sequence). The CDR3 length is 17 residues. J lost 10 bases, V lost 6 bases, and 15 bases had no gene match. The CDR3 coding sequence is TGTGCCAGCAGCAGAATTCCTCCCGGGACAGGGGAGTCACCCCTCCACTTT. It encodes CASSRIPPGTGESPLHF.

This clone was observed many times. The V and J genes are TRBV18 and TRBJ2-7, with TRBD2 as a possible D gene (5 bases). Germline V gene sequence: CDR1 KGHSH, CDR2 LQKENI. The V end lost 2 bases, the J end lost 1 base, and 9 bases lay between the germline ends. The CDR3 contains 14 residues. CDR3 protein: CASSPGEWSYEQYF. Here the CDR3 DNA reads TGTGCCAGCTCACCAGGGGAGTGGTCCTACGAGCAGTACTTC.

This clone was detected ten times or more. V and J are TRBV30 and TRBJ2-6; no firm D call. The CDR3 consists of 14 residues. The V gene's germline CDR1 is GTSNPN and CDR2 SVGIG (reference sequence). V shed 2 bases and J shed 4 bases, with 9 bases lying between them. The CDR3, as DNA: TGTGCCTGGAGTCCCTCATCGGGGGCCAACGTCCTGACTTTC. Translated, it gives CAWSPSSGANVLTF.

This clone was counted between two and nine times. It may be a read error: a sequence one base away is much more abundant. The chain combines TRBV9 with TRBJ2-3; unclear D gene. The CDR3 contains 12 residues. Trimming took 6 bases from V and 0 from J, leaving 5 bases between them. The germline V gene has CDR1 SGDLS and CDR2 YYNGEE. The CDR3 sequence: CASIVSTDTQYF. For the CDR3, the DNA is TGTGCCAGCATCGTGAGCACAGATACGCAGTATTTT.

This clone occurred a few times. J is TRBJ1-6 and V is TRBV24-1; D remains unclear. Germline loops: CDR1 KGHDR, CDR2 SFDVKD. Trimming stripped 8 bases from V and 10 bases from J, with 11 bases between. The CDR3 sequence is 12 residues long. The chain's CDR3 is CATIEGNSPLHF. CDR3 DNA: TGTGCCACCATTGAAGGGAACTCACCCCTCCACTTT.

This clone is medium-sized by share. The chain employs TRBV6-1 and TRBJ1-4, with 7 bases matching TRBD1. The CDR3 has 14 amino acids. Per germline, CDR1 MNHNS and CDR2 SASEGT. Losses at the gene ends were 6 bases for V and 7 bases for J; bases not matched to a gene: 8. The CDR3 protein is CASRRKQGIEKLFF. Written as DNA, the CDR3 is TGTGCCAGCAGAAGGAAACAGGGGATTGAAAAACTGTTTTTT.

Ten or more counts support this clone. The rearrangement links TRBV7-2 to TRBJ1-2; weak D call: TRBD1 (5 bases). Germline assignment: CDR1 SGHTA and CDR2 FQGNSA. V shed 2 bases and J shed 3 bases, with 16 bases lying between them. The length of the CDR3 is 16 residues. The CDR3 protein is CASSLSVGAGDYGYTF. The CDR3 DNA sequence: TGTGCCAGCAGCTTATCGGTTGGGGCCGGTGACTATGGCTACACCTTC.

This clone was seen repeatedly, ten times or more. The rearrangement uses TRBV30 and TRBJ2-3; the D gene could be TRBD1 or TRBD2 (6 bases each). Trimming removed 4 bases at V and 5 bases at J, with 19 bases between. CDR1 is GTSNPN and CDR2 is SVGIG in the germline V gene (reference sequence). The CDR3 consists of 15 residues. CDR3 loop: CAWTSRWGAVDTQYF. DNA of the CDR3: TGTGCCTGGACCTCACGCTGGGGGGCCGTAGATACGCAGTATTTT.

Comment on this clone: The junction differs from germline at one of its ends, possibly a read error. The CDR3: CSARGEDRGWVCTQRQHF. Written as DNA, the CDR3 is TGCAGTGCTAGAGGAGAGGACAGGGGTTGGGTCTGCACTCAGCGCCAGCATTTT. The genes are TRBV20-1 and TRBJ1-5; 9 bases agree with TRBD1. The CDR3 extends over 18 amino acids. Per germline, CDR1 DFQATT and CDR2 SNEGSKA (reference sequence).

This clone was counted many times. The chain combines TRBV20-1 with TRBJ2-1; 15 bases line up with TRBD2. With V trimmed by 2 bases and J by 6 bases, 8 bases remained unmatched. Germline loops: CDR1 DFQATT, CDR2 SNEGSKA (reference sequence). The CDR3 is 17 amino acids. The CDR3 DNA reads TGCAGTGCTAGACCCGGACTAGCGGGGGGGTTTATCAATGAGCAGTTCTTC. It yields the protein CSARPGLAGGFINEQFF.

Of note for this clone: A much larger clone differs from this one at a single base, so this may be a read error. CDR3 nucleotides: TGTGCCAGCATCAAATCCTTAAGCTCTGGAAACACCATATATTTT. This gives the protein CASIKSLSSGNTIYF. The gene calls are TRBV14 and TRBJ1-3; no reliable D call. The V and J ends lost 7 bases and 0 bases respectively, with 13 bases between them. There are 15 residues in the CDR3. CDR1 and CDR2 (germline): SGHDN, FVKESK.

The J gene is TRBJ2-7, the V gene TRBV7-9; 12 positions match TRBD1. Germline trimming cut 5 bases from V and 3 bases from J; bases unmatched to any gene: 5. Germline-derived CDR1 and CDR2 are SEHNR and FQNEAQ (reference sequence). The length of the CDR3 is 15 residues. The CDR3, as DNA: TGTGCCAGCAGCACCGGGACAGGGGGCAGCTACGAGCAGTACTTC. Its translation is CASSTGTGGSYEQYF.

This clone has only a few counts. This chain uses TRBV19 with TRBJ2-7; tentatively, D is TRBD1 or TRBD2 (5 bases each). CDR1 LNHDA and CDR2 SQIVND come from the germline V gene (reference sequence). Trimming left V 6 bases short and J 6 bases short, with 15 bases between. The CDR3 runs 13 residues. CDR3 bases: TGTGCCAGTAGCCCGGGACGCCACGGCGAGCAGTACTTC. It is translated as CASSPGRHGEQYF.

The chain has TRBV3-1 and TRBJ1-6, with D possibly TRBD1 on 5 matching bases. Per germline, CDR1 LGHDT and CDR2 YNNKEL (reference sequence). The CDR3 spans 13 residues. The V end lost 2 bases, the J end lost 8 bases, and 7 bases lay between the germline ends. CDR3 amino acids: CASSQSGYSPLHF. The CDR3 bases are TGTGCCAGCAGCCAATCAGGGTATTCACCCCTCCACTTT.

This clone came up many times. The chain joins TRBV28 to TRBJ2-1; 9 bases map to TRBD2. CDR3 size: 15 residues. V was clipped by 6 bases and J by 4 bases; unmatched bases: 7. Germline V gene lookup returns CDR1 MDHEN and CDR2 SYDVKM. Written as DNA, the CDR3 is TGTGCCAGCAGGGAAAGCGGGAGGCCGTACAATGAGCAGTTCTTC. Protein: CASRESGRPYNEQFF.

CDR3 loop: CASSQVGQKHEAFF. DNA for the CDR3: TGTGCCAGCAGCCAAGTCGGACAGAAACATGAAGCTTTCTTT. The chain joins TRBV4-2 to TRBJ1-1, with TRBD1 as a possible D gene (6 bases). CDR1 and CDR2 from the germline V gene are LGHNA and YNFKEQ. The CDR3 totals 14 residues. Trimming removed 1 base at V and 7 bases at J, with 13 bases between.

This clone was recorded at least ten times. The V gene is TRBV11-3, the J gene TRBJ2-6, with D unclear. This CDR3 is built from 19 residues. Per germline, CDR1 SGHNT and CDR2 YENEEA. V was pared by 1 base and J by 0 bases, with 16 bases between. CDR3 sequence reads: CASSLVYARMSSGANVLTF. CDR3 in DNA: TGTGCCAGCAGCTTAGTATATGCGCGGATGTCCTCTGGGGCCAACGTCCTGACTTTC. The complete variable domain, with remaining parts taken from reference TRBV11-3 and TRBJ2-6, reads EAGVVQSPRYKIIEKKQPVAFWCNPISGHNTLYWYLQNLGQGPELLIRYENEEAVDDSQLPKDRFSAERLKGVDSTLKIQPAELGDSAVYLCASSLVYARMSSGANVLTFGAGSRLTVL.

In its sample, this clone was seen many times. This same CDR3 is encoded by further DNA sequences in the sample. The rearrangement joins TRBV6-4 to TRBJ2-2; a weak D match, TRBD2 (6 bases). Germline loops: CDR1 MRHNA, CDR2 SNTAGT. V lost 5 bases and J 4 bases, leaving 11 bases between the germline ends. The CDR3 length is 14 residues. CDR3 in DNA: TGTGCCAGCAGTCGGGAGAGGGGCACCGGGGAGCTGTTTTTT. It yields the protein CASSRERGTGELFF.

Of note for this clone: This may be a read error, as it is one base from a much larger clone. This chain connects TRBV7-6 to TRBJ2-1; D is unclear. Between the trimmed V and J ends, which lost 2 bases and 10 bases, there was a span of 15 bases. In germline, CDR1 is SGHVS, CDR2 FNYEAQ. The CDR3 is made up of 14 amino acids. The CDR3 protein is CASSLSVSTQEQFF. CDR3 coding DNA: TGTGCCAGCAGCTTATCGGTCTCCACCCAGGAGCAGTTCTTC.

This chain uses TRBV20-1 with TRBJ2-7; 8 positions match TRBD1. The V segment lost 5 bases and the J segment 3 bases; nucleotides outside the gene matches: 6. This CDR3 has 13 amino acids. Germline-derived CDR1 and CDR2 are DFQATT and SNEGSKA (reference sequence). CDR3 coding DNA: TGCAGTGCTGACAGGGGATCGATCTACGAGCAGTACTTC. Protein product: CSADRGSIYEQYF.

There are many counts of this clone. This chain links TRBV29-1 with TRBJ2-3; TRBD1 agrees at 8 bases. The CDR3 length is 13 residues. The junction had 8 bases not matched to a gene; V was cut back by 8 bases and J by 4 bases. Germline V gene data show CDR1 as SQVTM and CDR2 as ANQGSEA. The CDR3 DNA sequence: TGCAGCACCGCCAGGGGGCCGTCAGATACGCAGTATTTT. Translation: CSTARGPSDTQYF.

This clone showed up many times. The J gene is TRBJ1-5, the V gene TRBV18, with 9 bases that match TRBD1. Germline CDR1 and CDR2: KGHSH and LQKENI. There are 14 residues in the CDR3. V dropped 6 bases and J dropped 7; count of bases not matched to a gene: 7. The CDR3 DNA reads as TGTGCCAGCTCGGGGGACAGGGAGGACCAGCCCCAGCATTTT. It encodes CASSGDREDQPQHF.

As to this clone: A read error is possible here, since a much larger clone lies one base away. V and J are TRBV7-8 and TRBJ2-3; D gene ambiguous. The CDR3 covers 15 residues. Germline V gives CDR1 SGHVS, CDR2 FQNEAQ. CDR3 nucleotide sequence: TGCGCCAGCAGCTTATCAGTATTAAGCACAGATACGCAGTATTTT. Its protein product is CASSLSVLSTDTQYF.

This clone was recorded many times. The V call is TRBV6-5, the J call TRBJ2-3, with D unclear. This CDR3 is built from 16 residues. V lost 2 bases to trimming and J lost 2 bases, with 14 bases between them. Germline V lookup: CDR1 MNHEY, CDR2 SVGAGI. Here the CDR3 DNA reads TGTGCCAGCAGTTACCCTCTTTCCCAGGACACAGATACGCAGTATTTT. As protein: CASSYPLSQDTDTQYF.